Shown below are 32 T cell receptor beta chains from a single sample sequenced in a study of T cell repertoires in cytomegalovirus infection. TCRdb used MiXCR to reprocess the reads, holding one entry per CDR3 protein. This table has nearly 700,000 distinct CDR3 sequences, around 32% appearing once. Their antigen targets remain unknown. Sequenced material: cultured PBMCs, taken from culture after CMV antigen stimulation. The receptors stem from a human donor in good health (CMV status not recorded). Some clones in this sample may be carry-over from other donors' samples.

The chain couples TRBV18 to TRBJ1-1; the D is unclear. The CDR3 spans 14 residues. Germline CDR1 reads KGHSH; CDR2 reads LQKENI. Trimming shortened V by 3 bases and J by 3 bases, and 11 bases separated the two germline ends. The CDR3 reads CASSPMVVDTEAFF. As DNA, the CDR3 is TGTGCCAGCTCACCCATGGTAGTGGACACTGAAGCTTTCTTT. The full variable domain, with the rest looked up from reference TRBV18 and TRBJ1-1, is NAGVMQNPRHLVRRRGQEARLRCSPMKGHSHVYWYRQLPEEGLKFMVYLQKENIIDESGMPKERFSAEFPKEGPSILRIQQVVRGDSAAYFCASSPMVVDTEAFFGQGTRLTVV.

V usage is TRBV20-1 and J usage is TRBJ1-6; possibly TRBD1 for D (6 bases). The CDR3 spans 18 residues. Germline V CDR1 and CDR2: DFQATT, SNEGSKA (reference sequence). Trimming removed 0 bases at V and 5 bases at J, with 20 bases between. The CDR3 DNA follows: TGCAGTGCTAGAGATAACAGACAGGAGGTCCGGCATAATTCACCCCTCCACTTT. Its protein is CSARDNRQEVRHNSPLHF.

This clonotype was seen at least ten times. This chain joins TRBV7-2 and TRBJ2-1; possible D gene TRBD2, 5 bases. The V gene's germline CDR1 is SGHTA and CDR2 FQGNSA. V dropped 6 bases and J dropped 8 bases, with 11 bases sitting between them. This CDR3 is 12 amino acids long. In DNA, the CDR3 is TGTGCCAGCAGTTTCAGGACTCATGAGCAGTTCTTC. Encoded protein: CASSFRTHEQFF.

The sample holds many counts of this clonotype. The chain employs TRBV19 and TRBJ2-1; D is unresolved. Per the germline V gene, CDR1 is LNHDA and CDR2 is SQIVND (reference sequence). Trimming cost V 2 bases and J 9 bases, with 11 bases left between them. This CDR3 is 13 amino acids long. CDR3 residues: CASSIMPETEQFF. The CDR3 region has the DNA TGTGCCAGTAGTATAATGCCAGAGACTGAGCAGTTCTTC.

In this sample, this clonotype turned up a few times. The rearrangement joins TRBV20-1 to TRBJ2-5, with D possibly TRBD2 on 6 matching bases. The CDR3 is 14 residues long. V was pared by 0 bases and J by 0 bases, with 8 bases between. Looked up from germline, CDR1 is DFQATT and CDR2 is SNEGSKA (reference sequence). The CDR3 bases are TGCAGTGCTAGAGAGGAGGGGTACCAAGAGACCCAGTACTTC. Protein: CSAREEGYQETQYF.

CDR3 sequence reads: CASSEWSPLHF. The DNA of the CDR3 is TGTGCCAGCAGTGAATGGTCACCCCTCCACTTT. The V gene is TRBV6-1, the J gene TRBJ1-6; no definite D call. CDR3 size: 11 residues. Trimming left V 2 bases short and J 10 bases short, with 3 bases between. The germline V gene encodes CDR1 MNHNS and CDR2 SASEGT.

V and J are TRBV19 and TRBJ2-5; TRBD2 aligns across 10 bases. The CDR3 loop spans 16 amino acids. The J segment lost 3 bases and the V segment lost 2 bases, leaving 6 bases of the junction unmatched. Germline V gene sequence: CDR1 LNHDA, CDR2 SQIVND (reference sequence). Written as DNA, the CDR3 is TGTGCCAGTAGTATACTAGCGGGGGCAGAAGAAGAGACCCAGTACTTC. Protein product: CASSILAGAEEETQYF.

In this sample, this clonotype turned up a few times. V and J are TRBV12-3 or TRBV12-4 and TRBJ1-1; D remains unclear. CDR3 length: 12 residues. The V gene lost 6 bases and the J gene lost 1 base, with 6 bases spanning the gap. CDR3 amino acids: CASRRRNTEAFF. Here the CDR3 DNA reads TGTGCCAGCAGGCGGCGGAACACTGAAGCTTTCTTT.

This CDR3 reads CASSWTGLAGGNEQFF. CDR3 nucleotides: TGTGCCAGCAGCTGGACGGGACTAGCGGGGGGCAATGAGCAGTTCTTC. The genes are TRBV7-2 and TRBJ2-1; the match to TRBD2 covers 15 bases. The germline V gene encodes CDR1 SGHTA and CDR2 FQGNSA. The V segment lost 4 bases and the J segment 6 bases; nucleotides outside the gene matches: 4. CDR3 length: 16 residues.

The chain links TRBV7-2 to TRBJ2-2, with no clear D. V lost 2 bases to trimming and J lost 5 bases, with 9 bases between them. Germline assignment: CDR1 SGHTA and CDR2 FQGNSA. The CDR3 length is 14 residues. CDR3 in DNA: TGTGCCAGCAGCTTAAGGGTGGGAACCGGGGAGCTGTTTTTT. Translation gives CASSLRVGTGELFF.

The chain combines TRBV6-5 with TRBJ1-1, with unresolved D. The CDR3 covers 15 residues. CDR1 is MNHEY, CDR2 SVGAGI, per germline. V was pared by 2 bases and J by 5 bases, with 15 bases between. The CDR3 region is CASSYREGGRTEAFF. CDR3 nucleotide sequence: TGTGCCAGCAGTTACCGGGAGGGAGGAAGGACTGAAGCTTTCTTT.

The sample holds a few counts of this clonotype. The gene calls are TRBV6-6 and TRBJ1-2, with D uncertain. V was shortened by 0 bases and J by 8 bases, with 16 bases between the two germline ends. The CDR3 extends over 15 amino acids. CDR1 is MNHNY and CDR2 is SVGAGI in the germline V gene (reference sequence). CDR3 sequence: CASSYSTGRDGGYTF. DNA for the CDR3: TGTGCCAGCAGTTACTCGACCGGGCGGGATGGGGGCTACACCTTC.

This clonotype was detected a few times. The chain couples TRBV6-1 to TRBJ1-4; tentatively, D is TRBD1 (5 bases). Trimming pared 4 bases from V and 3 bases from J, leaving 12 bases between. Germline loops: CDR1 MNHNS, CDR2 SASEGT. The CDR3 loop spans 15 amino acids. The CDR3 bases are TGTGCCAGCAGTGGCCCGACAGTTCCTAATGAAAAACTGTTTTTT. Amino acid sequence: CASSGPTVPNEKLFF.

This rearrangement joins TRBV15 to TRBJ2-2, with 9 bases that match TRBD2. From germline, CDR1 is LNHNV and CDR2 YYDKDF (reference sequence). V was pared by 3 bases and J by 7 bases, with 21 bases of the junction left unmatched. The length of the CDR3 is 20 residues. This CDR3 reads CATSSTVLLVREGENGELFF. DNA for the CDR3: TGTGCCACCAGCAGCACTGTTCTACTAGTGCGGGAGGGCGAGAACGGGGAGCTGTTTTTT.

The chain couples TRBV6-1 to TRBJ2-7; the D gene is possibly TRBD2 (5 bases). The CDR3 sequence is 15 residues long. V lost 8 bases, J lost 5 bases, and 22 bases lay in between. Germline V gene sequence: CDR1 MNHNS, CDR2 SASEGT. The DNA for the CDR3 is TGTGCCAGCTCGGATGCCGGGGTCAACGCGGACGAGCAGTACTTC. Encoded protein: CASSDAGVNADEQYF.

This clonotype was counted many times. The chain recombines TRBV7-2 with TRBJ2-5; TRBD2 matches 10 bases. The CDR3 contains 15 residues. The germline CDR1 and CDR2 sequences are SGHTA and FQGNSA. Germline trimming cut 3 bases from V and 5 bases from J; bases unmatched to any gene: 6. CDR3 amino acids: CASSLPSGSWETQYF. CDR3 bases: TGTGCCAGCAGCTTGCCTAGCGGGAGCTGGGAGACCCAGTACTTC.

The chain recombines TRBV6-5 with TRBJ2-1; no clear D gene. Per germline, CDR1 MNHEY and CDR2 SVGAGI. The CDR3 loop spans 12 amino acids. V shed 5 bases and J shed 9 bases, with 11 bases lying between them. The DNA for the CDR3 is TGTGCCAGCAGTCGACGTTCGGGTGAGCAGTTCTTC. It translates to CASSRRSGEQFF.

The CDR3 DNA reads TGTGCCAGCAGCACCCGCCAGGGGGCCACAGATACGCAGTATTTT. Protein: CASSTRQGATDTQYF. The chain carries TRBV5-6 and TRBJ2-3; 8 nucleotides match TRBD1. The trim removed 4 bases at V and 2 bases at J, leaving 6 bases unmatched. CDR1 and CDR2 from the germline V gene are SGHDT and YYEEEE. This CDR3 has 15 amino acids. The complete variable domain, with remaining parts taken from reference TRBV5-6 and TRBJ2-3, reads DAGVTQSPTHLIKTRGQQVTLRCSPKSGHDTVSWYQQALGQGPQFIFQYYEEEERQRGNFPDRFSGHQFPNYSSELNVNALLLGDSALYLCASSTRQGATDTQYFGPGTRLTVL.

This clonotype was counted between two and nine times. This sequence joins TRBV7-2 and TRBJ2-1, with a weak D call TRBD1 (6 bases). CDR3 length: 15 amino acids. V lost 5 bases and J 0 bases, leaving 11 bases between the germline ends. In germline, CDR1 is SGHTA, CDR2 FQGNSA. CDR3 residues: CASSPYRDSYNEQFF. Here the CDR3 DNA reads TGTGCCAGCAGCCCCTACAGGGACTCCTACAATGAGCAGTTCTTC.

V gene TRBV7-9 combines with J gene TRBJ2-2; TRBD2 aligns across 8 bases. The V and J ends lost 6 bases and 4 bases, in that order; junction bases with no gene match: 10. Germline V gives CDR1 SEHNR, CDR2 FQNEAQ (reference sequence). The CDR3 sequence is 16 residues long. The CDR3 spells CASSQDSGVITGELFF. CDR3 DNA sequence: TGTGCCAGCAGTCAAGATAGCGGGGTGATCACCGGGGAGCTGTTTTTT.

This clonotype appeared a few times. The rearrangement uses TRBV12-3 or TRBV12-4 and TRBJ1-3; D gene unclear. V was pared by 6 bases and J by 4 bases, with 7 bases between. The CDR3 extends over 12 amino acids. Here the CDR3 DNA reads TGTGCCAGCAGGCCGGGGGGAAACACCATATATTTT. As protein: CASRPGGNTIYF.

The chain uses TRBV7-9 and TRBJ2-7; possible D gene TRBD2, 6 bases. Looked up from germline, CDR1 is SEHNR and CDR2 is FQNEAQ (reference sequence). This CDR3 is 15 amino acids long. Deletions cut 6 bases from V and 0 bases from J, with 15 bases between. CDR3 coding DNA: TGTGCCAGCAGTTATTGGGGAGGCGTCTCCTACGAGCAGTACTTC. It codes for CASSYWGGVSYEQYF.

The rearrangement links TRBV10-3 to TRBJ1-1, with 7 bases fitting TRBD1. CDR1 ENHRY and CDR2 SYGVKD come from the germline V gene. There are 12 residues in the CDR3. Losses at the gene ends were 7 bases for V and 8 bases for J; bases not matched to a gene: 7. The CDR3: CAIKEGGREAFF. Here the CDR3 DNA reads TGTGCCATCAAAGAAGGGGGCCGAGAAGCTTTCTTT.

This clonotype has ten or more counts. The CDR3 bases are TGTGCCAGCAGCTTGCGCGGGGGAAGCACAGATACGCAGTATTTT. It specifies CASSLRGGSTDTQYF. The chain is built from TRBV7-2 and TRBJ2-3; 7 bases map to TRBD2. The germline V gene encodes CDR1 SGHTA and CDR2 FQGNSA. Trimming took 3 bases from V and 0 from J; bases not matched to a gene: 3. The CDR3 spans 15 residues.

A few counts support this clonotype. This sequence joins TRBV6-1 and TRBJ2-7, with D perhaps matching TRBD1 (6 bases). Germline V lookup: CDR1 MNHNS, CDR2 SASEGT. V was clipped by 1 base and J by 3 bases, with 16 bases between them. This CDR3 spans 16 amino acids. CDR3 DNA: TGTGCCAGCAGTGAAGGCAGGGGAATTCGCCTCTACGAGCAGTACTTC. It translates to CASSEGRGIRLYEQYF.

V and J are TRBV20-1 and TRBJ1-1; 9 bases match TRBD1. The V gene's germline CDR1 is DFQATT and CDR2 SNEGSKA (reference sequence). The CDR3 has 13 amino acids. After removal of 6 bases from V and 1 base from J, the junction contained 3 bases not matched to a gene. CDR3 region: CSAAQGANTEAFF. The CDR3 nucleotides are TGCAGTGCCGCACAGGGGGCGAACACTGAAGCTTTCTTT.

This rearrangement joins TRBV6-2 or TRBV6-3 to TRBJ2-1, with 14 nucleotides matching TRBD2. The CDR3 totals 16 residues. Trimming cost V 4 bases and J 8 bases; bases outside gene matches: 7. Germline assignment: CDR1 MNHEY and CDR2 SVGEGT. The CDR3 protein is CASSSRLAGGIDEQFF. Here the CDR3 DNA reads TGTGCCAGCAGTTCCCGACTAGCGGGAGGGATCGATGAGCAGTTCTTC.

The V call is TRBV7-2, the J call TRBJ2-3; 13 bases align to TRBD2. Losses at the gene ends were 0 bases for V and 11 bases for J; bases not matched to a gene: 11. The germline V gene has CDR1 SGHTA and CDR2 FQGNSA. The CDR3 is 17 residues long. CDR3 region: CASSLADTSGGGYMQYF. The CDR3 region has the DNA TGTGCCAGCAGCTTAGCCGATACTAGCGGGGGGGGTTATATGCAGTATTTT.

This clonotype turned up a few times. The chain uses TRBV11-2 and TRBJ2-5; 9 bases match TRBD2. J lost 5 bases, V lost 3 bases, and 7 bases had no gene match. The CDR3 extends over 15 amino acids. Germline V CDR1 and CDR2: SGHAT, FQNNGV. CDR3 sequence reads: CASSLPAGGSETQYF. CDR3 sequence (DNA): TGTGCCAGCAGCTTGCCAGCGGGAGGATCGGAGACCCAGTACTTC.

V usage is TRBV28 and J usage is TRBJ1-1, with TRBD1 matching 9 bases. The V gene end was trimmed by 3 bases and the J gene end by 10 bases; junction bases not matched to a gene: 9. This CDR3 has 14 amino acids. The germline V gene encodes CDR1 MDHEN and CDR2 SYDVKM. CDR3 loop: CASSLHRTGVGAFF. The CDR3 nucleotides are TGTGCCAGCAGTTTGCACCGGACAGGGGTGGGAGCTTTCTTT.

This clonotype appeared a few times. The chain carries TRBV10-3 and TRBJ2-3; 7 bases line up with TRBD2. Germline V CDR1 and CDR2: ENHRY, SYGVKD. The CDR3 extends over 15 amino acids. Trimming took 11 bases from V and 3 from J; bases not matched to a gene: 14. DNA of the CDR3: TGTGCCGCGGCCGGGAGCGGGATCCGGACAGATACGCAGTATTTT. It yields the protein CAAAGSGIRTDTQYF.

The gene calls are TRBV7-6 and TRBJ2-7; TRBD2 matches 12 bases. The CDR3 is 17 residues long. J was trimmed by 6 bases and V by 4 bases; bases with no gene match: 13. Germline V gene data show CDR1 as SGHVS and CDR2 as FNYEAQ. The CDR3 DNA reads TGTGCCAGCAGCTCGTGGACTAGCGGGACCCTGGGAGGCGAGCAGTACTTC. This sequence encodes CASSSWTSGTLGGEQYF.